This TCR beta chain was found in a study of blood T cell repertoires in COVID-19. Those enrolled in Seattle joined during active infection and were followed longitudinally afterward. Assay used: immunoSEQ multiplex PCR; TCRdb lists only in-frame clones, some missing. The data contain 170,000 or so clones, less than 90% of them seen just once; the ten biggest clones take up more than 7.5%. The V and J ends lost 3 bases and 6 bases respectively, with 27 bases between them. CDR1 is LNHDA and CDR2 is SQIVND in the germline V gene (reference sequence). The CDR3 is 19 amino acids. This clone occurred a few times.

This chain uses TRBV19 with TRBJ2-4; maybe TRBD2 (5 bases). The sample was peripheral blood. The TCR comes from a woman between 65 and 79 years old with COVID-19, enrolled during active disease. The DNA of the CDR3 is TGTGCCAGTAGTATTGCCACGAAAAGGCTAGCTGGATCGGGAAACATTCAGTACTTC. This encodes CASSIATKRLAGSGNIQYF.